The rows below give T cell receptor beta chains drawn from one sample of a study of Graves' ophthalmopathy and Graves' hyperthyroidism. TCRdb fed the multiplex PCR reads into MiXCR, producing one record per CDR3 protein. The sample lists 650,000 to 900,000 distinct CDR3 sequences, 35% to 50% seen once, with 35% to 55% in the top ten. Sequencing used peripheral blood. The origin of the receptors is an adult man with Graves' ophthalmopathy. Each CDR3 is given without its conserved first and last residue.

ATSLGQGTGELF | TRBJ2-2 | TRBV24-1
ASSGTGHGYT | TRBJ1-2 | TRBV12-3/TRBV12-4
AISDTGTGDTEAF | TRBJ1-1 | TRBV10-3
ASSRTPGSGTEAF | TRBJ1-1 | TRBV10-3
ASSTGQVPYEQY | TRBJ2-7 | TRBV3-1
ASTLSGVGSPLH | TRBJ1-6 | TRBV2
ASSYGGVRDTEAF | TRBJ1-1 | TRBV6-5
ASSLVAGRSVYETQY | TRBJ2-5 | TRBV7-2
ASSQDTGAVYGYT | TRBJ1-2 | TRBV7-9
SVQAGAHEQY | TRBJ2-7 | TRBV29-1
AWSSTNRGSAGELF | TRBJ2-2 | TRBV7-9
ATSRGRDNQPQH | TRBJ1-5 | TRBV15
ASSFLGDRQLF | TRBJ1-4 | TRBV10-3
ASRDTDQPQH | TRBJ1-5 | TRBV10-2
ANSLDPATGELF | TRBJ2-2 | TRBV5-1
ASSSPGTGNEKLF | TRBJ1-4 | TRBV5-4
ASSVGDRVGGYT | TRBJ1-2 | TRBV2
ARPAQTYEQY | TRBJ2-7 | TRBV25-1
ASTRTGGYNEQF | - | TRBV19
ASTPWVAGYEQY | TRBJ2-7 | TRBV10-3
SASDLSSSYEQY | TRBJ2-7 | TRBV20-1
ASSALDRVYSPLH | TRBJ1-6 | TRBV19
ASRKVGQDNYGYT | TRBJ1-2 | TRBV6-4
SVRGGLAGRSDTQY | TRBJ2-3 | TRBV29-1
SASSAETQY | TRBJ2-5 | TRBV20-1
ASSPRPGATRLDKYYTEAF | TRBJ1-1 | TRBV25-1
ASSQDGGKTAYEQY | TRBJ2-7 | TRBV7-2
ASSESTAGADTQY | TRBJ2-3 | TRBV2
ASSSAYQPQH | TRBJ1-5 | TRBV5-6
ATSERGGPTQY | TRBJ2-5 | TRBV24-1
ASSLATGGGTEAF | TRBJ1-1 | TRBV7-8
ASTPGRGAEGNQPQH | TRBJ1-5 | TRBV24-1
ASRSFYSGGVGETQY | TRBJ2-5 | TRBV25-1
SVRTGTGESPLH | TRBJ1-6 | TRBV29-1
SATVFSREVQETQY | TRBJ2-5 | TRBV20-1
SVEYGTKDGYT | TRBJ1-2 | TRBV29-1